The next 14 T cell receptor beta chains were all read from a single sample in a study of shared clonotypes between healthy human individuals. Sequencing was performed with immunoSEQ multiplex PCR; in TCRdb, only in-frame clones are kept and a portion is missing. Of over 2 million clones in the sample, roughly 94% were seen once. Sequences were obtained from naive CD4+ T cells sorted from blood. Indicated subset: CD45RA+ positively selected. These receptors were taken from a man between 18 and 35 years old in good health.

The rearrangement uses TRBV10-1 and TRBJ2-1; tentatively, D is TRBD2 (5 bases). The CDR3 has 14 residues. Per germline, CDR1 WNHNN and CDR2 SYGVQD (reference sequence). Trimming removed 3 bases at V and 2 bases at J, with 8 bases between. For the CDR3, the DNA is TGCGCCAGCAGTGATCGGGAAACCTACAATGAGCAGTTCTTC. Encoded protein: CASSDRETYNEQFF.

The chain employs TRBV19 and TRBJ2-7; possibly TRBD2 for D (6 bases). V dropped 3 bases and J dropped 2 bases, with 11 bases sitting between them. Germline CDR1 and CDR2: LNHDA and SQIVND (reference sequence). The CDR3 runs 14 residues. CDR3 in DNA: TGTGCCAGTAGTATGCCGGGGGAGACCTACGAGCAGTACTTC. This encodes CASSMPGETYEQYF.

This chain links TRBV6-5 with TRBJ2-1, with D possibly being TRBD2 (6 bases). The V gene lost 4 bases and the J gene lost 12 bases, with 19 bases spanning the gap. From germline, CDR1 is MNHEY and CDR2 SVGAGI. CDR3 length equals 14 residues. The CDR3 nucleotides are TGTGCCAGCAGTTCCCTCGACAGTAGGCGGGGGCAGTTCTTC. As protein: CASSSLDSRRGQFF.

V gene TRBV5-1 combines with J gene TRBJ2-2; D gene ambiguous. Germline loops: CDR1 SGHRS, CDR2 YFSETQ. Trimming shortened V by 0 bases and J by 7 bases, and 7 bases separated the two germline ends. The CDR3 runs 13 residues. The CDR3 DNA is TGCGCCAGCAGCTTGGGAGTCGGCGGGGAGCTGTTTTTT. Its protein is CASSLGVGGELFF.

The gene calls are TRBV28 and TRBJ1-4; TRBD1 agrees at 11 bases. The V gene end was trimmed by 3 bases and the J gene end by 6 bases; junction bases not matched to a gene: 15. Germline V CDR1 and CDR2: MDHEN, SYDVKM. The CDR3 length is 19 residues. This CDR3 is CASSLDRGPGGGGDEKLFF. The DNA of the CDR3 is TGTGCCAGCAGTTTGGACAGGGGGCCTGGAGGTGGAGGAGATGAAAAACTGTTTTTT.

The chain is built from TRBV6-4 and TRBJ2-7; D not resolved. V was shortened by 2 bases and J by 4 bases, with 15 bases between the two germline ends. Germline V gene sequence: CDR1 MRHNA, CDR2 SNTAGT. The CDR3 length is 15 residues. CDR3 loop: CASSDAESPLYEQYF. The CDR3 bases are TGTGCCAGCAGTGACGCGGAATCCCCCTTATACGAGCAGTACTTC.

The gene calls are TRBV5-1 and TRBJ2-2; 8 nucleotides agree with TRBD1. Germline values: CDR1 SGHRS, CDR2 YFSETQ. CDR3 length: 16 amino acids. V lost 7 bases and J lost 6; bases outside the gene matches: 14. The CDR3 spells CASLSRAGGKSGELFF. CDR3 coding DNA: TGCGCCAGCCTGAGTAGGGCAGGGGGCAAATCCGGGGAGCTGTTTTTT. Filled out from reference TRBV5-1 and TRBJ2-2, the complete variable domain reads KAGVTQTPRYLIKTRGQQVTLSCSPISGHRSVSWYQQTPGQGLQFLFEYFSETQRNKGNFPGRFSGRQFSNSRSEMNVSTLELGDSALYLCASLSRAGGKSGELFFGEGSRLTVL.

The rearrangement uses TRBV10-3 and TRBJ1-2; D call uncertain. This CDR3 has 14 amino acids. Trimming stripped 3 bases from V and 3 bases from J, with 11 bases between. Germline V lookup: CDR1 ENHRY, CDR2 SYGVKD. In nucleotides, the CDR3 is TGTGCCATCAGTGACTCCCTTGGGGACTATGGCTACACCTTC. The encoded protein is CAISDSLGDYGYTF.

This clone was recorded only once. The rearrangement joins TRBV19 to TRBJ2-2, with 8 bases matching TRBD2. The length of the CDR3 is 16 residues. Germline V lookup: CDR1 LNHDA, CDR2 SQIVND (reference sequence). The J segment lost 4 bases and the V segment lost 3 bases, leaving 7 bases of the junction unmatched. In nucleotides, the CDR3 is TGTGCCAGTAGTATCTTGTCGACTAGCGCCACCGGGGAGCTGTTTTTT. Its protein is CASSILSTSATGELFF.

In the case of this clone: The same CDR3 arises from other DNA sequences in this sample as well. The chain has TRBV6-5 and TRBJ1-3, with D uncertain. V lost 4 bases to trimming and J lost 4 bases, with 8 bases between them. The CDR3 sequence is 13 residues long. The germline V gene encodes CDR1 MNHEY and CDR2 SVGAGI. CDR3 bases: TGTGCCAGCAGTTCGCCGTCGGGAAACACCATATATTTT. It codes for CASSSPSGNTIYF.

As DNA, the CDR3 is TGTGCCAGCATCCAAGGGTTTACCTACAATGAGCAGTTCTTC. Translating gives CASIQGFTYNEQFF. The V and J genes are TRBV28 and TRBJ2-1; D unresolved. The CDR3 is made up of 14 amino acids. Per the germline V gene, CDR1 is MDHEN and CDR2 is SYDVKM. Trimming cost V 7 bases and J 2 bases, with 12 bases left between them.

This clone was recorded only once. This sequence joins TRBV28 and TRBJ2-7; D unclear. V was pared by 6 bases and J by 3 bases, with 15 bases between. The CDR3 sequence is 14 residues long. Per germline, CDR1 MDHEN and CDR2 SYDVKM. This CDR3 reads CASRDPVGRYEQYF. The CDR3 bases are TGTGCCAGCAGGGACCCCGTTGGGCGCTACGAGCAGTACTTC.

CDR3 protein: CASRGTGGNGYTF. CDR3 in DNA: TGTGCCAGCAGGGGGACAGGGGGCAATGGCTACACCTTC. The gene calls are TRBV6-1 and TRBJ1-2; 12 nucleotides agree with TRBD1. The CDR3 has 13 amino acids. Germline-derived CDR1 and CDR2 are MNHNS and SASEGT. The V segment lost 6 bases and the J segment 6 bases; nucleotides outside the gene matches: 2.

The V call is TRBV20-1, the J call TRBJ1-2; perhaps TRBD1 as D (5 bases). Looked up from germline, CDR1 is DFQATT and CDR2 is SNEGSKA (reference sequence). The CDR3 loop spans 10 amino acids. Trimming removed 7 bases from V and 8 bases from J, with 11 bases in between. The CDR3 nucleotides read TGCAGTGGTTCAGGGCAGGGCTACACCTTC. Translation gives CSGSGQGYTF.